The rows below give T cell receptor beta chains drawn from one sample of a study of OX40 agonist ivuxolimab in advanced cancers. Produced via immunoSEQ multiplex PCR; TCRdb's table is partial and in-frame only. This repertoire shows around 90,000 clones, more than 75% found once; its top ten account for roughly 4.5%. Sample: CD4+ or CD8+ T cells sorted from blood, taken in a trial of the OX40 agonist ivuxolimab. These receptors came from an adult with an advanced solid tumor such as melanoma, head and neck, liver or kidney cancer. The CDR3 runs from the conserved cysteine through the conserved F or W. The D gene is left open where the match is weak. Clone size appears in some rows only: once, few, many, or a class for an expanded clone.

J: TRBJ1-1; size: -; V: TRBV20-1; D: -; DNA: TGCAGTGCTAGAGAACCAGGAGGAGCTTTCTTT; CDR3: CSAREPGGAFF
J: TRBJ1-1; size: -; V: TRBV30; D: TRBD1; DNA: TGTGCCTGGGAGACAGGGAGGCCGAACACTGAAGCTTTCTTT; CDR3: CAWETGRPNTEAFF
J: TRBJ1-2; size: -; V: TRBV5-4; D: -; DNA: TGTGCCAGCGGCCTCCCGAATCTATCCTACACCTTC; CDR3: CASGLPNLSYTF
J: TRBJ2-1; size: -; V: TRBV7-9; D: TRBD2; DNA: TGTGCCAGCAGCCCTGGACTAGCGGGAGTCAATGAGCAGTTCTTC; CDR3: CASSPGLAGVNEQFF
J: TRBJ1-2; size: -; V: TRBV27; D: -; DNA: TGTGCCAGCAGTTTGGGGCGGAACTATGGCTACACCTTC; CDR3: CASSLGRNYGYTF
J: TRBJ2-5; size: -; V: TRBV5-4; D: TRBD2; DNA: TGTGCCAGCAGCTTGATGTCTAGCGGGAGAGAGACCCAGTACTTC; CDR3: CASSLMSSGRETQYF
J: TRBJ1-1; size: -; V: TRBV2; D: -; DNA: TGTGCCAGCTTGAGGGACGGGAACACTGAAGCTTTCTTT; CDR3: CASLRDGNTEAFF
J: TRBJ1-4; size: -; V: TRBV2; D: -; DNA: TGTGCCAGCAGTGAAGCGGGAGGGACTAATGAAAAACTGTTTTTT; CDR3: CASSEAGGTNEKLFF
J: TRBJ2-7; size: -; V: TRBV5-1; D: -; DNA: TGCGCCAGCAGCCTGGGACTCGACCAATCCTACGAGCAGTACTTC; CDR3: CASSLGLDQSYEQYF
J: TRBJ1-5; size: -; V: TRBV29-1; D: TRBD1; DNA: TGCAGCGTTGGACAGGGGGCAGGCAATCAGCCCCAGCATTTT; CDR3: CSVGQGAGNQPQHF
J: TRBJ1-1; size: -; V: TRBV18; D: -; DNA: TGTGCCAGCTCACAGGACCAGCTGCTGAACACTGAAGCTTTCTTT; CDR3: CASSQDQLLNTEAFF
J: TRBJ1-5; size: -; V: TRBV28; D: -; DNA: TGTGCCAGCAGTAGACAGGAAAGGGGCAATCAGCCCCAGCATTTT; CDR3: CASSRQERGNQPQHF
J: TRBJ2-5; size: -; V: TRBV4-1; D: TRBD2; DNA: TGCGCCAGCAGCCATCCCGGACTAGCGGGAAGGCAAGAGACCCAGTACTTC; CDR3: CASSHPGLAGRQETQYF
J: TRBJ1-4; size: -; V: TRBV2; D: TRBD1; DNA: TGTGCCAGCAGCCGCGGGACAGTGAGTGAAAAACTGTTTTTT; CDR3: CASSRGTVSEKLFF
J: TRBJ2-5; size: -; V: TRBV5-1; D: -; DNA: TGCGCCAGCAGCGCTACGACAAGGGGGCAAGAGACCCAGTACTTC; CDR3: CASSATTRGQETQYF
J: TRBJ1-4; size: -; V: TRBV6-6; D: -; DNA: TGTGCCAGCAGTTTGCGACAGACCCCAACTAATGAAAAACTGTTTTTT; CDR3: CASSLRQTPTNEKLFF
J: TRBJ2-1; size: -; V: TRBV7-3; D: TRBD2; DNA: TGTGCCAGCAGCTCTACTAGCGGGAGGTACAATGAGCAGTTCTTC; CDR3: CASSSTSGRYNEQFF
J: TRBJ2-7; size: -; V: TRBV5-3; D: -; DNA: TGTGCCAGAGGCTCCCCCCCCTACGAGCAGTACTTC; CDR3: CARGSPPYEQYF
J: TRBJ1-1; size: -; V: TRBV6-5; D: -; DNA: TGTGCCAGCAGTCCTGACGTGGGCGGTACTGAAGCTTTCTTT; CDR3: CASSPDVGGTEAFF
J: TRBJ1-6; size: -; V: TRBV27; D: -; DNA: TGTGCCAGCAGTTTCATGTCCGGCAGCTCCTATAATTCACCCCTCCACTTT; CDR3: CASSFMSGSSYNSPLHF
J: TRBJ1-1; size: -; V: TRBV19; D: -; DNA: TGTGCCAGTAGTATACAGGGCAGCACTGAAGCTTTCTTT; CDR3: CASSIQGSTEAFF
J: TRBJ2-5; size: -; V: TRBV27; D: TRBD2; DNA: TGTGCCAGCAGAACGGGACTAGCGGGAGTTGAGACCCAGTACTTC; CDR3: CASRTGLAGVETQYF
J: TRBJ1-4; size: -; V: TRBV6-5; D: -; DNA: TGTGCCAGCAGTCAGGGTATGGCTAATGAAAAACTGTTTTTT; CDR3: CASSQGMANEKLFF
J: TRBJ1-2; size: -; V: TRBV10-3; D: -; DNA: TGTGCCATCAGTGGGGTTGAGCGCTACACCTTC; CDR3: CAISGVERYTF
J: TRBJ2-1; size: -; V: TRBV6-1; D: -; DNA: TGTGCCAGCAGTGAACCCCGACAGGATCTTTTGGGTGAGCAGTTCTTC; CDR3: CASSEPRQDLLGEQFF
J: TRBJ1-3; size: -; V: TRBV7-6; D: -; DNA: TGTGCCAGCAGCTTAGTTGGCCTTGACAGTTACCGCTCTGGAAACACCATATATTTT; CDR3: CASSLVGLDSYRSGNTIYF
J: TRBJ2-7; size: -; V: TRBV5-6; D: -; DNA: TGTGCCAGCAGCTTGGTAGGCAGGGGTGGCTACGAGCAGTACTTC; CDR3: CASSLVGRGGYEQYF
J: TRBJ2-1; size: -; V: TRBV28; D: TRBD2; DNA: TGTGCCAGCAGTTTTTCCGGGACTAGCGGGAGGGCCTTAAAGTCCTACAATGAGCAGTTCTTC; CDR3: CASSFSGTSGRALKSYNEQFF
J: TRBJ2-2; size: -; V: TRBV6-1; D: TRBD1; DNA: TGTGCCAGCAGGAAGGACAGGGAGAACACCGGGGAGCTGTTTTTT; CDR3: CASRKDRENTGELFF
J: TRBJ1-2; size: -; V: TRBV7-9; D: TRBD1; DNA: TGTGCCAGCAGCAAAGGACAGGGAGGAATCTATGGCTACACCTTC; CDR3: CASSKGQGGIYGYTF
J: TRBJ2-7; size: once; V: TRBV7-8; D: TRBD1; DNA: TGTGCCAGCAGCTTAGACAGGGACAGCGGCGAGCAGTACTTC; CDR3: CASSLDRDSGEQYF
J: TRBJ2-1; size: -; V: TRBV5-4; D: TRBD2; DNA: TGTGCCAGCAGCTTGGAACCTAGCGGGAGGCACAATGAGCAGTTCTTC; CDR3: CASSLEPSGRHNEQFF
J: TRBJ1-2; size: -; V: TRBV9; D: TRBD1; DNA: TGTGCCAGCAGCGTAGGACAGGGGGGTAGCTACACCTTC; CDR3: CASSVGQGGSYTF
J: TRBJ1-1; size: -; V: TRBV4-2; D: TRBD1; DNA: TGTGCCAGCAGCCATCCAACCGCACCGGGACAGGGGTACAGCACTGAAGCTTTCTTT; CDR3: CASSHPTAPGQGYSTEAFF
J: TRBJ2-3; size: few; V: TRBV7-2; D: -; DNA: TGTGCCAGCAGCTTACAGGTCAGCACAGATACGCAGTATTTT; CDR3: CASSLQVSTDTQYF
J: TRBJ2-1; size: few; V: TRBV5-4; D: -; DNA: TGTGCCAGCAGCTTGCGCGGACAGAGCTACAATGAGCAGTTCTTC; CDR3: CASSLRGQSYNEQFF
J: TRBJ1-1; size: -; V: TRBV6-1; D: TRBD1; DNA: TGTGCCAGCAGTGAGAACAGGGGAACTTCTGAAGCTTTCTTT; CDR3: CASSENRGTSEAFF
J: TRBJ2-1; size: -; V: TRBV7-9; D: -; DNA: TGTGCCAGCAGCGGACTCGGAAGCTCCTACAATGAGCAGTTCTTC; CDR3: CASSGLGSSYNEQFF
J: TRBJ2-5; size: -; V: TRBV28; D: -; DNA: TGTGCCAGCAGTTTTGGGGGCGGTCGTGAGACCCAGTACTTC; CDR3: CASSFGGGRETQYF
J: TRBJ2-2; size: -; V: TRBV9; D: -; DNA: TGTGCCAGCAGCGCACGGGGGCAAGACACCGGGGAGCTGTTTTTT; CDR3: CASSARGQDTGELFF
J: TRBJ1-1; size: -; V: TRBV10-2; D: TRBD1; DNA: TGCGCCAGCAGCCGGGGACAGGGAATGGGGCGTGCTGAAGCTTTCTTT; CDR3: CASSRGQGMGRAEAFF
J: TRBJ1-3; size: -; V: TRBV4-1; D: TRBD1; DNA: TGCGCCAGCAGCCCAGGGGGGGGAACTGGAAACACCATATATTTT; CDR3: CASSPGGGTGNTIYF
J: TRBJ2-5; size: -; V: TRBV29-1; D: TRBD2; DNA: TGCAGCGTTGAAGACAGCGGGAGGGGGGGAGAGACCCAGTACTTC; CDR3: CSVEDSGRGGETQYF
J: TRBJ2-2; size: once; V: TRBV7-2; D: TRBD1; DNA: TGTGCCAGCAGCTTATGGGCCGTTGGGCAGGGGGTCGCCGGGGAGCTGTTTTTT; CDR3: CASSLWAVGQGVAGELFF
J: TRBJ1-1; size: once; V: TRBV5-1; D: -; DNA: TGCGCCAGCAGCTGGAGGGATTCAAACACTGAAGCTTTCTTT; CDR3: CASSWRDSNTEAFF
J: TRBJ2-3; size: -; V: TRBV4-1; D: TRBD2; DNA: TGCGCCAGCAGCCAAGACGCCGGGACTAGCGGGAGGAAGTCGGATACGCAGTATTTT; CDR3: CASSQDAGTSGRKSDTQYF
J: TRBJ2-1; size: -; V: TRBV18; D: TRBD1; DNA: TGTGCCAGCTCACCGGGGACAGGGGGTGAGCAGTTCTTC; CDR3: CASSPGTGGEQFF
J: TRBJ2-2; size: -; V: TRBV5-1; D: TRBD2; DNA: TGCGCCAGCAGCTTGACGACTAGCGAGGCCGGGGAGCTGTTTTTT; CDR3: CASSLTTSEAGELFF
J: TRBJ1-1; size: -; V: TRBV19; D: -; DNA: TGTGCCAGTAGTACTGTTCATTTGGTGAACACTGAAGCTTTCTTT; CDR3: CASSTVHLVNTEAFF
J: TRBJ2-3; size: -; V: TRBV28; D: -; DNA: TGTGGTACAGCTGGGCAAATTAGCACAGATACGCAGTATTTT; CDR3: CGTAGQISTDTQYF
J: TRBJ2-7; size: -; V: TRBV5-1; D: TRBD2; DNA: TGCGCCAGCAGCTTGGCCCTAGCGGGAGGTTTCTCCTACGAGCAGTACTTC; CDR3: CASSLALAGGFSYEQYF
J: TRBJ2-7; size: -; V: TRBV27; D: TRBD2; DNA: TGTGCCAGCAGTTTCAGGGAGGGCCGGTACGAGCAGTACTTC; CDR3: CASSFREGRYEQYF